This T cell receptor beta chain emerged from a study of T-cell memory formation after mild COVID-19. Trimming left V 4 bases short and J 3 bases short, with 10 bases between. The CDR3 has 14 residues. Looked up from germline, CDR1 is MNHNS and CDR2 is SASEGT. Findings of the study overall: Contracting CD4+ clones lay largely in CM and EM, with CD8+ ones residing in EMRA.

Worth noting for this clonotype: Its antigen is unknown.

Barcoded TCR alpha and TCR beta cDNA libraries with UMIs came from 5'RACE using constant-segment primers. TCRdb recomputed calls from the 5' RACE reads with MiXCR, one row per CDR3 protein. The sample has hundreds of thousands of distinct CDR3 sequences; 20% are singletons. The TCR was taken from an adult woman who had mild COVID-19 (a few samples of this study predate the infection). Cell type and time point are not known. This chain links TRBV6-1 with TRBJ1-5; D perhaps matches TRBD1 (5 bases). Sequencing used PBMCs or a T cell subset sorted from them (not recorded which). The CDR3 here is CASSASRANQPQHF. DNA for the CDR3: TGTGCCAGCAGTGCGTCCAGGGCCAATCAGCCCCAGCATTTT.